The clone carrying this T cell receptor beta chain was detected ten times or more. What it recognizes is unknown. At one boundary the junction diverges from the germline segment, which might be a read error. The sample belongs to a study of T-cell reconstitution after alpha-beta-depleted transplantation in children. Study observations and caveats: T cells produced anew were the main source of T-cell counts and diversity one year after transplant. Surviving recipient T cells and intrathymic progenitors accounted for some patients' high TCRbeta diversity at day 60. Roughly two months post-transplant, alpha-beta T cells reportedly originated from several hundred graft clones that had expanded.

Unique molecular identifiers were used to barcode this TCRbeta library. Using its own MiXCR run on the PCR reads, TCRdb lists one record per CDR3 protein. The table includes 220,000 or so distinct CDR3 sequences, 6.5% to 10% detected once. CDR1 and CDR2 from the germline V gene are SGDLS and YYNGEE. CDR3 length equals 14 residues. The sequence derives from a male patient between 5 and 17 years old who had a stem cell transplant for acute lymphoblastic leukemia, so the T cells may come from the graft donor. J is TRBJ2-5 and V is TRBV9; D may match TRBD1 or TRBD2 (5 bases each). The source was PBMCs, mostly from graft donor cells, collected 180 days after TCRalphabeta/CD19-depleted stem cell transplant. CDR3 sequence reads: CASSEGTSQGTQYF. The CDR3 DNA follows: TGTGCCAGCAGCGAGGGGACCTCCCAAGGGACCCAGTACTTC.